Listed below are T cell receptor beta chains from one sample, sequenced in a study of cytomegalovirus exposure and HLA in healthy donors. TCRdb's copy holds only in-frame clones and misses some; the assay was immunoSEQ multiplex PCR. The profile shows 180,000 or so clones, about 79% of them singletons. Sequenced sample: PBMCs. The receptors shown here come from a female donor in good health and CMV-seronegative. Each CDR3 is given with its conserved first and last residue. A D gene is named only where the DNA matches it firmly. The size entry is marked missing in some rows and otherwise reads once, few, many or a size class.

TRBV25-1	NA	TRBD1	TRBJ2-7	TGTGCCAGCAGTCCTTGGACAGGAACCCCTCAGCAGTACTTC	CASSPWTGTPQQYF
TRBV4-3	NA	NA	TRBJ2-3	TGCGCCAGCAGCCAAGATAGTGCGGGGCGTCGGGTAGATACGCAGTATTTT	CASSQDSAGRRVDTQYF
TRBV5-6	few	NA	TRBJ1-1	TGTGCCAGCAGCTCTCCCCCTGAGGGGGGGACTGAAGCTTTCTTT	CASSSPPEGGTEAFF
TRBV19	NA	NA	TRBJ1-2	TGTGCCAGTAGTATGGCGGACTCCTATGGCTACACCTTC	CASSMADSYGYTF
TRBV9	NA	TRBD1	TRBJ2-2	TGTGCCAGCAGCGAGCCGGGACAGGGGGCGCGTAACACCGGGGAGCTGTTTTTT	CASSEPGQGARNTGELFF
TRBV4-3	NA	NA	TRBJ1-1	TGCGCCAGCAGCCAAGATTTTAATGGACTGAAAGCTTTCTTT	CASSQDFNGLKAFF
TRBV4-2	NA	TRBD1	TRBJ1-2	TGTGCCAGCAGCCAAGATCTGGAACAGGGGACCTATGGCTACACCTTC	CASSQDLEQGTYGYTF
TRBV2	NA	NA	TRBJ2-2	TGTGCCAGCAGGGCGACGGCGGCGGGGACCGGGGAGCTGTTTTTT	CASRATAAGTGELFF
TRBV10-2	NA	NA	TRBJ2-7	TGCGCCAGCAGGGCAGGGGTCGAGCAGTACTTC	CASRAGVEQYF
TRBV19	NA	NA	TRBJ1-5	TGTGCCAGTAGTATGATGGCTCAGCCCCAGCATTTT	CASSMMAQPQHF
TRBV15	few	NA	TRBJ2-3	TGTGCCACCAGCTCCCCGGGGTCCACAGATACGCAGTATTTT	CATSSPGSTDTQYF
TRBV10-3	NA	NA	TRBJ2-2	TGTGCCATCAGTGAGTCCGGGACACAAAACACCGGGGAGCTGTTTTTT	CAISESGTQNTGELFF
TRBV27	few	TRBD2	TRBJ2-3	TGTGCCAGCAGCCCCCGACGGACTAGCGCCACAGATACGCAGTATTTT	CASSPRRTSATDTQYF
TRBV5-1	NA	NA	TRBJ1-3	TGCGCCAGCAGCTTGGGACAGCTTGCTGGAAACACCATATATTTT	CASSLGQLAGNTIYF
TRBV7-9	NA	TRBD2	TRBJ2-5	TGTGCCAGCAGCTTATCCAGCGGGGGCGAGGAGACCCAGTACTTC	CASSLSSGGEETQYF
TRBV7-9	few	TRBD1	TRBJ1-1	TGTGCCAGCAGACACGGGGACAGCTATGAAGCTTTCTTT	CASRHGDSYEAFF
TRBV4-2	NA	TRBD2	TRBJ2-7	TGTGCCAGCAGCCAATTATCTTGGGCTAGCGGGAGAGGGGATTATTACGAGCAGTACTTC	CASSQLSWASGRGDYYEQYF
TRBV7-9	NA	NA	TRBJ1-4	TGTGCCAGCAGCCTCGACATGACTAATGAAAAACTGTTTTTT	CASSLDMTNEKLFF
TRBV19	NA	NA	TRBJ2-5	TGTGCCAGTAGTATTTCCAGGGGAGAGACCCAGTACTTC	CASSISRGETQYF
TRBV4-2	once	TRBD2	TRBJ2-1	TGTGCCAGCAGGAGATCTAGCGGGTTCAGTGAGCAGTTCTTC	CASRRSSGFSEQFF
TRBV6-7	NA	TRBD1	TRBJ2-7	TGTGCCAGCAGTTACCGGGACAGGGCGTACGAGCAGTACTTC	CASSYRDRAYEQYF
TRBV29-1	NA	TRBD2	TRBJ2-7	TGCAGCGTGAAGTTACTAGCGGGGACCTACGAGCAGTACTTC	CSVKLLAGTYEQYF
TRBV29-1	NA	TRBD2	TRBJ2-3	TGCAGCGTTGACCGGTCTAGCGGGGGGACTAGCACAGATACGCAGTATTTT	CSVDRSSGGTSTDTQYF
TRBV18	NA	TRBD2	TRBJ2-5	TGTGCCAGCCTAGCGGGGACCCAAGAGACCCAGTACTTC	CASLAGTQETQYF
TRBV6-4	few	NA	TRBJ2-1	TGTGCCAGCAGTGACTCGATAAAGGGGGATTACAATGAGCAGTTCTTC	CASSDSIKGDYNEQFF
TRBV19	NA	NA	TRBJ2-2	TGTGCCAGTAGTAGCGACAGAACTTCTAACACCGGGGAGCTGTTTTTT	CASSSDRTSNTGELFF
TRBV2	NA	NA	TRBJ2-1	TGTGCCAGCAGGGGGGACTTGGGAGGTGAGCAGTTCTTC	CASRGDLGGEQFF
TRBV7-8	few	NA	TRBJ2-7	TGTGCCAGCAGCCCTCTTCTAGGGGGAGGGCCTCGGGGAGAGCAGTACTTC	CASSPLLGGGPRGEQYF
TRBV9	NA	NA	TRBJ1-4	TGTGCCAGCAGCGTAGCGGGGGGAACCAATGAAAAACTGTTTTTT	CASSVAGGTNEKLFF
TRBV25-1	NA	TRBD1	TRBJ1-2	TGTGCCAGCAGTCCCTGGACAGGTAGCTATGGCTACACCTTC	CASSPWTGSYGYTF
TRBV27	NA	TRBD1	TRBJ2-7	TGTGCCAGCAGTTTGGGGACAGCTTTAGGGACCTACGAGCAGTACTTC	CASSLGTALGTYEQYF
TRBV15	once	TRBD2	TRBJ2-7	TGTGCCACCAGCAGAGTGTCTAGCGGGAGGATTCCCTACGAGCAGTACTTC	CATSRVSSGRIPYEQYF
TRBV27	NA	TRBD1	TRBJ2-7	TGTGCCAGCAGTCCCCACTGGGCCGACAGGGCTCCCCTCTACGAGCAGTACTTC	CASSPHWADRAPLYEQYF
TRBV6-6	NA	NA	TRBJ1-1	TGTGCCAGCAGTTACCGGGGGGGGAGCGAAGCTTTCTTT	CASSYRGGSEAFF
TRBV7-9	NA	TRBD1	TRBJ1-5	TGTGCCAGCAGCTTAAACAGGGGCAGCAATCAGCCCCAGCATTTT	CASSLNRGSNQPQHF
TRBV11-3	NA	TRBD1	TRBJ1-1	TGTGCCAGCAGCCCAGGACAGGCCATCTCTACTGAAGCTTTCTTT	CASSPGQAISTEAFF
TRBV7-2	NA	TRBD1	TRBJ1-2	TGTGCCAGCAGCTTAGCCCGAACAGGGGTAGCGAATGGCTACACCTTC	CASSLARTGVANGYTF
TRBV28	few	NA	TRBJ1-5	TGTGCCAGCAACAAAGTAGCGATTAATCAGCCCCAGCATTTT	CASNKVAINQPQHF
TRBV5-4	NA	TRBD1	TRBJ1-1	TGTGCCAGCAGCTGGGACAGACGGGTAGAGGAAGCTTTCTTT	CASSWDRRVEEAFF
TRBV7-8	NA	TRBD2	TRBJ2-7	TGTGCCAGCAGGCGTCTAGCGGGAGTTACCTACGAGCAGTACTTC	CASRRLAGVTYEQYF
TRBV25-1	NA	NA	TRBJ2-3	TGTGCCAGCAGTGACTCGGACAGAGCCTTCACAGATACGCAGTATTTT	CASSDSDRAFTDTQYF
TRBV6-5	NA	TRBD1	TRBJ2-7	TGTGCCAGCAGTTACCGTCGGGACAGTTTGGGCGAGCAGTACTTC	CASSYRRDSLGEQYF
TRBV11-2	NA	TRBD1	TRBJ1-5	TGTGCCAGCAGCGTCGACAGGGTTCAGCCCCAGCATTTT	CASSVDRVQPQHF
TRBV4-1	NA	NA	TRBJ2-5	TGCGCCAGCAGCCGCGGTCGGCTACAAGAGACCCAGTACTTC	CASSRGRLQETQYF
TRBV28	NA	NA	TRBJ1-3	TGTGCCAGCAACTCGTTATTGCCGACTGGAAACACCATATATTTT	CASNSLLPTGNTIYF
TRBV11-3	NA	NA	TRBJ2-3	TGTGCCAGCAGCCCCCGGGATAGCGCCACAGATACGCAGTATTTT	CASSPRDSATDTQYF
TRBV28	NA	TRBD1	TRBJ2-1	TGTGCCAGCAGGGGACCGGAACAGGGGTTGGCTAGGTGGTGGTTCTTC	CASRGPEQGLARWWFF
TRBV4-2	NA	TRBD2	TRBJ2-2	TGTGCCAGCAGCCAAGATAGGTCTAGCGGGCTCGGCCGGGGTGCCGGGGAGCTGTTTTTT	CASSQDRSSGLGRGAGELFF
TRBV28	NA	TRBD1	TRBJ2-7	TGTGCCAGCAGTTCCTCCGGGACAGGGAAAGTTTACGAGCAGTACTTC	CASSSSGTGKVYEQYF
TRBV7-2	NA	NA	TRBJ2-3	TGTGCCAGCAGCTCCCAGGGGCGAGGCACAGATACGCAGTATTTT	CASSSQGRGTDTQYF
TRBV11-3	NA	TRBD1	TRBJ2-7	TGTGCCAGCAGCTCAGGACAGGGAGCCCCGGAGGGCGAGCAGTACTTC	CASSSGQGAPEGEQYF
TRBV15	NA	NA	TRBJ2-2	TGTGCCACCAGCAGCACGGGAGGGGAGCTGTTTTTT	CATSSTGGELFF
TRBV2	NA	NA	TRBJ2-7	TGTGCCAGCTCGGAAGGGGGTGGTGTAACCTACGAGCAGTACTTC	CASSEGGGVTYEQYF
TRBV20-1	NA	TRBD1	TRBJ2-5	TGCAGTGCGCACAGGGGAGAGACCCAGTACTTC	CSAHRGETQYF
TRBV7-2	NA	NA	TRBJ2-5	TGTGCCAGCAGCTTAGGGACAGCTAAAGAGACCCAGTACTTC	CASSLGTAKETQYF